These T cell receptor beta chains were read from a single sample in a study of regulatory T cells in long-lasting Graves disease. TCRdb reanalysed the reads using MiXCR and keeps one entry per CDR3 protein. Among around 850 distinct CDR3 sequences listed, about 86% were seen once. The specimen was peripheral blood mononuclear cells (PBMCs), collected with antithyroid drug treatment, in newly diagnosed or persistent Graves disease (not recorded which). The receptor source for this set is a man aged 40-49 years with Graves disease. Both conserved end residues are part of each CDR3. Fields, in order: clone size, J gene, V gene, D gene, CDR3 protein, CDR3 DNA. D genes are given only for firm matches. The listing skips clone size in some rows; elsewhere it reads once, few, many or a size class.

clone size: -
J gene: TRBJ1-4
V gene: TRBV5-6
D gene: -
CDR3 protein: CASSLDSLEKLFF
CDR3 DNA: TGTGCCAGCAGCTTGGACTCCCTTGAAAAACTGTTTTTT

clone size: -
J gene: TRBJ2-1
V gene: TRBV4-1
D gene: TRBD2
CDR3 protein: CASSQDQLAGGYYNEQFF
CDR3 DNA: TGCGCCAGCAGCCAAGATCAACTAGCGGGAGGCTACTACAATGAGCAGTTCTTC

clone size: once
J gene: TRBJ1-2
V gene: TRBV6-1
D gene: TRBD1
CDR3 protein: CASSPPTTQGGYGYTF
CDR3 DNA: TGTGCCAGCAGTCCCCCGACCACACAGGGGGGCTATGGCTACACCTTC

clone size: hyperexpanded
J gene: TRBJ2-7
V gene: TRBV7-6
D gene: -
CDR3 protein: CASSLEEAYEQYF
CDR3 DNA: TGTGCCAGCAGCTTAGAGGAAGCCTACGAGCAGTACTTC

clone size: -
J gene: TRBJ1-2
V gene: TRBV9
D gene: -
CDR3 protein: CASSSGRGIRGYTF
CDR3 DNA: TGTGCCAGCAGCAGCGGCAGAGGTATACGTGGCTACACCTTC

clone size: -
J gene: TRBJ2-7
V gene: TRBV30
D gene: TRBD1
CDR3 protein: CARRTGPYEQYF
CDR3 DNA: TGTGCCCGACGGACAGGACCCTACGAGCAGTACTTC

clone size: once
J gene: TRBJ2-7
V gene: TRBV11-2
D gene: -
CDR3 protein: CASSLGQRYEQYF
CDR3 DNA: TGTGCCAGCAGCCTTGGCCAGCGCTACGAGCAGTACTTC

clone size: -
J gene: TRBJ2-2
V gene: TRBV23-1
D gene: -
CDR3 protein: CASSQSEPSRTRNTGELFF
CDR3 DNA: TGCGCCAGCAGTCAATCCGAACCCTCGAGGACAAGAAACACCGGGGAGCTGTTTTTT

clone size: -
J gene: TRBJ2-3
V gene: TRBV27
D gene: -
CDR3 protein: CASSWEKWDTQYF
CDR3 DNA: TGTGCCAGCAGTTGGGAAAAGTGGGATACGCAGTATTTT

clone size: -
J gene: TRBJ2-2
V gene: TRBV12-3/TRBV12-4
D gene: -
CDR3 protein: CASSNRATGELFF
CDR3 DNA: TGTGCCAGCAGCAACAGGGCCACCGGGGAGCTGTTTTTT

clone size: -
J gene: TRBJ1-6
V gene: TRBV18
D gene: TRBD1
CDR3 protein: CASSPGTGVNSPLHF
CDR3 DNA: TGTGCCAGCTCACCCGGGACAGGTGTTAATTCACCCCTCCACTTT

clone size: -
J gene: TRBJ2-1
V gene: TRBV4-1
D gene: -
CDR3 protein: CASSQDAGSAFF
CDR3 DNA: TGCGCCAGCAGCCAAGATGCGGGGTCCGCATTCTTC

clone size: -
J gene: TRBJ2-3
V gene: TRBV11-2
D gene: -
CDR3 protein: CARPLADTQYF
CDR3 DNA: TGTGCCAGACCCCTTGCGGATACGCAGTATTTT

clone size: -
J gene: TRBJ2-2
V gene: TRBV9
D gene: TRBD1
CDR3 protein: CASSPGQGGTGELFF
CDR3 DNA: TGTGCCAGCAGCCCAGGACAGGGGGGCACCGGGGAGCTGTTTTTT

clone size: -
J gene: TRBJ2-4
V gene: TRBV28
D gene: TRBD1
CDR3 protein: CASCPGTAKNIQYF
CDR3 DNA: TGTGCCAGCTGCCCCGGGACAGCTAAAAACATTCAGTACTTC

clone size: -
J gene: TRBJ1-1
V gene: TRBV12-3/TRBV12-4
D gene: -
CDR3 protein: CASIWADKNTEAFF
CDR3 DNA: TGTGCCAGCATCTGGGCGGACAAGAACACTGAAGCTTTCTTT

clone size: -
J gene: TRBJ1-1
V gene: TRBV11-1
D gene: -
CDR3 protein: CASSLVGNTEAFF
CDR3 DNA: TGTGCCAGCAGCTTAGTCGGGAACACTGAAGCTTTCTTT

clone size: -
J gene: TRBJ2-7
V gene: TRBV18
D gene: -
CDR3 protein: CASSPPLTANYEQYF
CDR3 DNA: TGTGCCAGCTCACCACCGTTGACAGCCAACTACGAGCAGTACTTC

clone size: -
J gene: TRBJ2-3
V gene: TRBV24-1
D gene: TRBD1
CDR3 protein: CATSDPGTAAEDTQYF
CDR3 DNA: TGTGCCACCAGTGACCCCGGGACAGCGGCCGAGGATACGCAGTATTTT

clone size: -
J gene: TRBJ2-1
V gene: TRBV19
D gene: TRBD1
CDR3 protein: CASSYRTGGYNEQFF
CDR3 DNA: TGTGCCAGTAGTTACAGGACAGGTGGCTACAATGAGCAGTTCTTC

clone size: -
J gene: TRBJ2-7
V gene: TRBV7-8
D gene: TRBD1
CDR3 protein: CASSPGQADEQYF
CDR3 DNA: TGTGCCAGCAGCCCGGGACAGGCCGACGAGCAGTACTTC

clone size: -
J gene: TRBJ1-2
V gene: TRBV6-1
D gene: -
CDR3 protein: CATRDVPGYTF
CDR3 DNA: TGTGCCACCCGGGACGTTCCTGGCTACACCTTC

clone size: -
J gene: TRBJ2-1
V gene: TRBV7-9
D gene: -
CDR3 protein: CASSLPPTHNEQFF
CDR3 DNA: TGTGCCAGCAGCTTACCCCCGACACACAATGAGCAGTTCTTC

clone size: -
J gene: TRBJ2-2
V gene: TRBV19
D gene: -
CDR3 protein: CASSIDLSRAGELFF
CDR3 DNA: TGTGCCAGTAGTATAGATCTATCCAGGGCCGGGGAGCTGTTTTTT

clone size: -
J gene: TRBJ1-5
V gene: TRBV19
D gene: -
CDR3 protein: CASSALDSNQPQHF
CDR3 DNA: TGTGCCAGTAGTGCCCTGGACAGTAATCAGCCCCAGCATTTT

clone size: once
J gene: TRBJ2-3
V gene: TRBV24-1
D gene: -
CDR3 protein: CATSDHRVIGTDTQYF
CDR3 DNA: TGTGCCACCAGTGATCACAGGGTAATCGGCACAGATACGCAGTATTTT

clone size: -
J gene: TRBJ1-5
V gene: TRBV30
D gene: -
CDR3 protein: CAWRTKLTGNQPQHF
CDR3 DNA: TGTGCCTGGAGGACAAAGCTCACGGGCAATCAGCCCCAGCATTTT

clone size: -
J gene: TRBJ1-4
V gene: TRBV23-1
D gene: -
CDR3 protein: CASSPYPGWTNEKLFF
CDR3 DNA: TGCGCCAGCAGCCCCTACCCTGGGTGGACTAATGAAAAACTGTTTTTT

clone size: -
J gene: TRBJ2-3
V gene: TRBV29-1
D gene: -
CDR3 protein: CSVAKGTADTQYF
CDR3 DNA: TGCAGCGTTGCAAAGGGGACGGCAGATACGCAGTATTTT

clone size: -
J gene: TRBJ2-7
V gene: TRBV7-2
D gene: -
CDR3 protein: CASSTSGGYEQYF
CDR3 DNA: TGTGCCAGCAGCACCAGTGGGGGTTACGAGCAGTACTTC

clone size: -
J gene: TRBJ2-1
V gene: TRBV6-1
D gene: -
CDR3 protein: CASSEGERPNEQFF
CDR3 DNA: TGTGCCAGCAGTGAAGGCGAGCGACCCAATGAGCAGTTCTTC

clone size: -
J gene: TRBJ2-2
V gene: TRBV19
D gene: TRBD1
CDR3 protein: CASSLQGPDTGELFF
CDR3 DNA: TGTGCCAGTAGTTTACAGGGGCCGGACACCGGGGAGCTGTTTTTT

clone size: few
J gene: TRBJ2-7
V gene: TRBV28
D gene: TRBD2
CDR3 protein: CASSFELAGAYEQYF
CDR3 DNA: TGTGCCAGCAGTTTTGAGCTAGCGGGAGCCTACGAGCAGTACTTC

clone size: once
J gene: TRBJ2-2
V gene: TRBV5-1
D gene: TRBD2
CDR3 protein: CASSLSGTSGSPGELFF
CDR3 DNA: TGCGCCAGCAGCTTGTCAGGGACTAGCGGGAGTCCCGGGGAGCTGTTTTTT

clone size: few
J gene: TRBJ1-6
V gene: TRBV6-1
D gene: TRBD1
CDR3 protein: CASTSGGSYNSPLHF
CDR3 DNA: TGTGCCAGCACCTCAGGGGGCTCCTATAATTCACCCCTCCACTTT

clone size: -
J gene: TRBJ2-2
V gene: TRBV20-1
D gene: TRBD2
CDR3 protein: CSARPRGGLAHNTGELFF
CDR3 DNA: TGCAGTGCTAGACCTCGGGGGGGACTAGCTCATAACACCGGGGAGCTGTTTTTT

clone size: -
J gene: TRBJ1-6
V gene: TRBV7-8
D gene: -
CDR3 protein: CASSLSTSPNSPLHF
CDR3 DNA: TGTGCCAGCAGCTTGAGTACTTCACCGAATTCACCCCTCCACTTT

clone size: -
J gene: TRBJ2-5
V gene: TRBV12-3/TRBV12-4
D gene: -
CDR3 protein: CASTAAGTPKQETQYF
CDR3 DNA: TGTGCCAGCACGGCAGCTGGGACCCCGAAGCAAGAGACCCAGTACTTC

clone size: -
J gene: TRBJ2-3
V gene: TRBV5-1
D gene: -
CDR3 protein: CASSLEDTQYF
CDR3 DNA: TGCGCCAGCAGCTTGGAGGATACGCAGTATTTT

clone size: -
J gene: TRBJ1-1
V gene: TRBV30
D gene: -
CDR3 protein: CAWSGAGWTEAFF
CDR3 DNA: TGTGCCTGGAGTGGTGCGGGTTGGACTGAAGCTTTCTTT

clone size: -
J gene: TRBJ1-1
V gene: TRBV29-1
D gene: TRBD1
CDR3 protein: CSVEETGGTEAFF
CDR3 DNA: TGCAGCGTTGAAGAAACAGGGGGCACTGAAGCTTTCTTT

clone size: -
J gene: TRBJ2-7
V gene: TRBV9
D gene: TRBD1
CDR3 protein: CASSDVDRGPGEQYF
CDR3 DNA: TGTGCCAGCAGTGATGTGGACAGGGGGCCGGGCGAGCAGTACTTC

clone size: -
J gene: TRBJ2-4
V gene: TRBV20-1
D gene: -
CDR3 protein: CSAETGRLAKNIQYF
CDR3 DNA: TGCAGTGCAGAGACAGGGAGGTTAGCCAAAAACATTCAGTACTTC

clone size: -
J gene: TRBJ2-1
V gene: TRBV18
D gene: TRBD1
CDR3 protein: CASSPDRDNEQFF
CDR3 DNA: TGTGCCAGCTCACCGGACAGGGACAATGAGCAGTTCTTC

clone size: -
J gene: TRBJ1-2
V gene: TRBV11-2
D gene: -
CDR3 protein: CASSWGANYGYTF
CDR3 DNA: TGTGCCAGCAGCTGGGGTGCGAACTATGGCTACACCTTC

clone size: -
J gene: TRBJ2-1
V gene: TRBV5-1
D gene: -
CDR3 protein: CASSSRVGTYNEQFF
CDR3 DNA: TGCGCCAGCAGCTCTAGGGTGGGGACCTACAATGAGCAGTTCTTC

clone size: few
J gene: TRBJ2-1
V gene: TRBV11-2
D gene: -
CDR3 protein: CASSFTSGSDEQFF
CDR3 DNA: TGTGCCAGCAGCTTCACGTCGGGGAGCGATGAGCAGTTCTTC

clone size: -
J gene: TRBJ2-3
V gene: TRBV10-2
D gene: -
CDR3 protein: CASSEWRAEDTQYF
CDR3 DNA: TGCGCCAGCAGTGAGTGGCGCGCGGAAGATACGCAGTATTTT

clone size: -
J gene: TRBJ2-6
V gene: TRBV28
D gene: -
CDR3 protein: CASSVVGSGANVLTF
CDR3 DNA: TGTGCCAGCAGTGTTGTAGGGTCTGGGGCCAACGTCCTGACTTTC

clone size: -
J gene: TRBJ2-3
V gene: TRBV28
D gene: -
CDR3 protein: CASSSSASTDTQYF
CDR3 DNA: TGTGCCAGCAGCTCTAGCGCTAGCACAGATACGCAGTATTTT

clone size: once
J gene: TRBJ2-1
V gene: TRBV11-2
D gene: -
CDR3 protein: CASSLSRESSSYNEQFF
CDR3 DNA: TGTGCCAGCAGCTTATCACGGGAGTCGAGCTCCTACAATGAGCAGTTCTTC

clone size: -
J gene: TRBJ1-2
V gene: TRBV7-9
D gene: -
CDR3 protein: CASTPDSLYGYTF
CDR3 DNA: TGTGCCAGCACCCCAGACAGTTTATATGGCTACACCTTC

clone size: -
J gene: TRBJ2-2
V gene: TRBV29-1
D gene: -
CDR3 protein: CSVVVAPTGELFF
CDR3 DNA: TGCAGCGTTGTTGTGGCCCCCACCGGGGAGCTGTTTTTT

clone size: -
J gene: TRBJ1-4
V gene: TRBV5-1
D gene: -
CDR3 protein: CASSQTNPNEKLFF
CDR3 DNA: TGCGCCAGCAGCCAGACGAATCCTAATGAAAAACTGTTTTTT

clone size: -
J gene: TRBJ1-5
V gene: TRBV20-1
D gene: TRBD1
CDR3 protein: CSATGGGQPQHF
CDR3 DNA: TGCAGTGCAACAGGGGGAGGTCAGCCCCAGCATTTT

clone size: few
J gene: TRBJ1-1
V gene: TRBV5-4
D gene: TRBD1
CDR3 protein: CASSFLGQKNTEAFF
CDR3 DNA: TGTGCCAGCAGCTTTTTGGGACAGAAGAACACTGAAGCTTTCTTT

clone size: once
J gene: TRBJ1-5
V gene: TRBV6-1
D gene: -
CDR3 protein: CASSAGQGNQPQHF
CDR3 DNA: TGTGCCAGCAGTGCGGGTCAGGGGAATCAGCCCCAGCATTTT

clone size: -
J gene: TRBJ2-1
V gene: TRBV12-3/TRBV12-4
D gene: -
CDR3 protein: CASSWTPSNNEQFF
CDR3 DNA: TGTGCCAGCAGTTGGACCCCAAGCAACAATGAGCAGTTCTTC